The 22 T cell receptor beta chains reported below all come from one sample, sequenced in a study of T cells in Graves' hyperthyroidism and ophthalmopathy. TCR beta CDR3 sequences were amplified from RNA transcripts. With the HTBI primer set, the TCR CDR3 went through a first round of RT-PCR. TCRdb passed the multiplex PCR reads through MiXCR, listing each CDR3 protein once. This repertoire shows 450,000 to 500,000 distinct CDR3 sequences, under 25% found once; its top ten account for under 55%. The sequencing sample was made of blood. Every receptor here comes from a woman in her seventies with Graves' ophthalmopathy.

The chain links TRBV29-1 to TRBJ1-2; 9 nucleotides align to TRBD1. J lost 5 bases, V lost 3 bases, and 1 base had no gene match. Germline values: CDR1 SQVTM, CDR2 ANQGSEA. This CDR3 region has 12 residues. The DNA for the CDR3 is TGCAGCGTTGAGACAGGGGGGTATGGCTACACCTTC. The encoded protein is CSVETGGYGYTF.

This clonotype showed up just a few times. The chain uses TRBV29-1 and TRBJ2-3; D not resolved. The CDR3 extends over 15 amino acids. Trimming took 2 bases from V and 2 from J, leaving 14 bases between them. In germline, CDR1 is SQVTM, CDR2 ANQGSEA. CDR3 nucleotide sequence: TGCAGCGTTGAACCCCCTAAAGGACCCACAGATACGCAGTATTTT. Translated, it gives CSVEPPKGPTDTQYF.

The chain uses TRBV6-5 and TRBJ1-4; D is unresolved. CDR1 and CDR2 (germline): MNHEY, SVGAGI. V dropped 3 bases and J dropped 6 bases, with 11 bases sitting between them. The CDR3 is 14 residues long. The CDR3 region is CASSYTVTDEKLFF. The CDR3 DNA sequence: TGTGCCAGCAGTTATACGGTTACTGATGAAAAACTGTTTTTT.

The rearrangement uses TRBV30 and TRBJ1-1; D perhaps matches TRBD1 (6 bases). CDR1 is GTSNPN and CDR2 is SVGIG in the germline V gene (reference sequence). This CDR3 comprises 13 residues. V dropped 2 bases and J dropped 3 bases, with 10 bases sitting between them. CDR3 residues: CAWSPSGDTEAFF. The CDR3 nucleotides read TGTGCCTGGAGTCCCTCAGGGGACACTGAAGCTTTCTTT.

This clonotype was seen more than once but under ten times. The rearrangement links TRBV20-1 to TRBJ2-7; 8 bases match TRBD2. V dropped 3 bases and J dropped 6; count of bases not matched to a gene: 13. This CDR3 contains 15 residues. Per germline, CDR1 DFQATT and CDR2 SNEGSKA (reference sequence). CDR3 DNA: TGCAGTGCTAGCTCCTCCAGCGGGAGTGATCGCGAGCAGTACTTC. Translation: CSASSSSGSDREQYF.

Notes on this clonotype: This may stem from a read error, because a much larger clone lies one nucleotide away. Without the conserved terminal phenylalanine or tryptophan, this CDR3 likely stems from a read error. This chain connects TRBV28 to TRBJ1-5, with a weak D call TRBD1 (5 bases). V was trimmed by 1 base and J by 7 bases, leaving 14 bases between them. Germline V gene sequence: CDR1 MDHEN, CDR2 SYDVKM. The CDR3 spans 15 residues. CDR3: CASSLYARRGQPQHL. As DNA, the CDR3 is TGTGCCAGCAGTTTATACGCTAGAAGGGGCCAGCCCCAGCATCTT.

This clonotype has a count of ten or more. The genes are TRBV29-1 and TRBJ1-4; tentative D call: TRBD1 (5 bases). Trimming stripped 4 bases from V and 7 bases from J, with 7 bases between. In germline, CDR1 is SQVTM, CDR2 ANQGSEA. The CDR3 sequence is 11 residues long. CDR3 protein: CSVVRGEKLFF. The CDR3 DNA is TGCAGCGTTGTGAGGGGTGAAAAACTGTTTTTT.

This clonotype was observed a few times. The chain combines TRBV11-2 with TRBJ2-2; 8 bases align to TRBD2. V gave up 2 bases and J gave up 4 bases; unmatched junction bases: 3. The CDR3 consists of 15 residues. Germline CDR1 reads SGHAT; CDR2 reads FQNNGV. The CDR3 DNA is TGTGCCAGCAGCTTATCCGCGGGGGGCACCGGGGAGCTGTTTTTT. The encoded protein is CASSLSAGGTGELFF.

The chain employs TRBV28 and TRBJ2-7; 11 bases line up with TRBD2. The length of the CDR3 is 14 residues. Germline values: CDR1 MDHEN, CDR2 SYDVKM. V lost 3 bases to trimming and J lost 8 bases; unmatched junction nucleotides: 6. The CDR3 nucleotides are TGTGCCAGCAGTTTCACTAGCGGGAGCGGCAAGCAGTACTTC. Translated, it gives CASSFTSGSGKQYF.

V is TRBV12-5 and J is TRBJ1-4; D may be TRBD1 (5 bases). The V gene lost 6 bases and the J gene lost 8 bases, with 10 bases spanning the gap. CDR3 size: 12 residues. Per germline, CDR1 LGHNT and CDR2 FRNRAP. The CDR3 nucleotides read TGTGCTAGTGGCCCAGGGAGCGAAAAACTGTTTTTT. Amino acid sequence: CASGPGSEKLFF. Full variable domain (outside the CDR3, taken from reference TRBV12-5 and TRBJ1-4): DARVTQTPRHKVTEMGQEVTMRCQPILGHNTVFWYRQTMMQGLELLAYFRNRAPLDDSGMPKDRFSAEMPDATLATLKIQPSEPRDSAVYFCASGPGSEKLFFGSGTQLSVL.

V and J are TRBV19 and TRBJ2-7; 9 nucleotides match TRBD2. Germline V lookup: CDR1 LNHDA, CDR2 SQIVND (reference sequence). CDR3 length: 15 amino acids. V dropped 0 bases and J dropped 1; count of bases not matched to a gene: 1. The CDR3 reads CASSIDLAGSYEQYF. CDR3 in DNA: TGTGCCAGTAGTATAGACCTAGCGGGGTCCTACGAGCAGTACTTC.

In its sample, this clonotype was seen a few times. The chain recombines TRBV19 with TRBJ1-6, with 7 bases fitting TRBD1. Germline V gives CDR1 LNHDA, CDR2 SQIVND (reference sequence). Trimming removed 6 bases from V and 4 bases from J; junction bases left unmatched: 9. This CDR3 has 16 amino acids. CDR3 protein: CASSTGVGGYNSPLHF. The CDR3 DNA follows: TGTGCCAGTAGCACAGGGGTAGGGGGATATAATTCACCCCTCCACTTT.

This clonotype was seen ten or more times. V usage is TRBV28 and J usage is TRBJ1-1; possibly TRBD1 for D (6 bases). Trimming left V 8 bases short and J 1 base short, with 11 bases between. There are 13 residues in the CDR3. Per the germline V gene, CDR1 is MDHEN and CDR2 is SYDVKM. The CDR3, as DNA: TGTGCCAGCGGAGGGGGAGGGAACACTGAAGCTTTCTTT. Amino acids: CASGGGGNTEAFF.

This clonotype was detected a few times. The gene calls are TRBV9 and TRBJ1-2, with D possibly TRBD1 on 5 matching bases. Trimming cost V 0 bases and J 5 bases, with 11 bases left between them. Germline V gene data show CDR1 as SGDLS and CDR2 as YYNGEE. The CDR3 sequence is 14 residues long. CDR3 amino acids: CASSVGGGDYGYTF. Written as DNA, the CDR3 is TGTGCCAGCAGCGTAGGTGGAGGGGATTATGGCTACACCTTC.

This clonotype was observed at least ten times. This chain joins TRBV20-1 and TRBJ2-5, with TRBD2 identical over 8 bases. CDR1 is DFQATT, CDR2 SNEGSKA, per germline (reference sequence). V lost 3 bases and J lost 2; bases outside the gene matches: 8. The CDR3 covers 15 residues. The chain's CDR3 is CSARKAGVGQETQYF. The CDR3 bases are TGCAGTGCTAGGAAAGCGGGGGTGGGGCAAGAGACCCAGTACTTC.

Only a few counts were recorded for this clonotype. The chain couples TRBV2 to TRBJ2-1, with 8 bases aligning to TRBD2. The germline gives CDR1 SNHLY, CDR2 FYNNEI. The CDR3 extends over 14 amino acids. The trim removed 8 bases at V and 4 bases at J, leaving 7 bases unmatched. The CDR3 is CASRRLATYNEQFF. CDR3 in DNA: TGTGCCAGCCGGCGACTAGCGACTTACAATGAGCAGTTCTTC.

About this clonotype itself: Being one base from a much bigger clone, this may be a read error. The chain recombines TRBV12-3 or TRBV12-4 with TRBJ2-5; D may be TRBD1 or TRBD2 (5 bases each). Trimming removed 3 bases from V and 7 bases from J, with 18 bases in between. This CDR3 comprises 15 residues. The CDR3 region is CASSLSQGVSGTQYF. Written as DNA, the CDR3 is TGTGCCAGCAGTTTGAGTCAGGGAGTGAGCGGGACCCAGTACTTC.

The rearrangement uses TRBV30 and TRBJ1-6, with D unclear. V was trimmed by 2 bases and J by 0 bases, leaving 11 bases between them. CDR3 length equals 16 residues. Germline V gene sequence: CDR1 GTSNPN, CDR2 SVGIG (reference sequence). CDR3 region: CAWSPRTASYNSPLHF. As DNA, the CDR3 is TGTGCCTGGAGTCCCCGGACGGCCTCCTATAATTCACCCCTCCACTTT.

This clonotype occurred many times. The V call is TRBV11-3, the J call TRBJ2-1; 11 bases line up with TRBD2. Germline lookup yields CDR1 SGHNT and CDR2 YENEEA. V trimming: 5 bases; J trimming: 4 bases; junction bases outside the gene matches: 4. This CDR3 region has 15 residues. CDR3 DNA sequence: TGTGCCAGCAGCCAGCTAGCGGGGGGATACAATGAGCAGTTCTTC. It yields the protein CASSQLAGGYNEQFF.

In its sample, this clonotype was seen a few times. The rearrangement links TRBV12-5 to TRBJ2-2, with 8 bases matching TRBD2. The CDR3 runs to 14 residues. Germline V gene sequence: CDR1 LGHNT, CDR2 FRNRAP. Losses at the gene ends were 5 bases for V and 4 bases for J; bases not matched to a gene: 3. The CDR3 nucleotides read TGTGCTAGTGGTGGGACTAGACGCACCGGGGAGCTGTTTTTT. This sequence encodes CASGGTRRTGELFF.

The chain couples TRBV7-3 to TRBJ1-1; no clear D. The CDR3 has 15 residues. V was cut by 2 bases and J by 5 bases, with 15 bases left in between. The germline V gene has CDR1 SGHTA and CDR2 FQGTGA. The CDR3 sequence: CASSLDPVTGTEAFF. Here the CDR3 DNA reads TGTGCCAGCAGCTTAGATCCTGTTACGGGGACTGAAGCTTTCTTT.

The CDR3 is CATSGQAGGLNNEQFF. The CDR3 DNA reads as TGTGCCACCAGTGGTCAAGCGGGAGGGCTAAACAATGAGCAGTTCTTC. The J gene is TRBJ2-1, the V gene TRBV24-1; 10 nucleotides agree with TRBD2. The CDR3 is made up of 16 amino acids. V dropped 5 bases and J dropped 5; count of bases not matched to a gene: 8. Germline V gene sequence: CDR1 KGHDR, CDR2 SFDVKD.